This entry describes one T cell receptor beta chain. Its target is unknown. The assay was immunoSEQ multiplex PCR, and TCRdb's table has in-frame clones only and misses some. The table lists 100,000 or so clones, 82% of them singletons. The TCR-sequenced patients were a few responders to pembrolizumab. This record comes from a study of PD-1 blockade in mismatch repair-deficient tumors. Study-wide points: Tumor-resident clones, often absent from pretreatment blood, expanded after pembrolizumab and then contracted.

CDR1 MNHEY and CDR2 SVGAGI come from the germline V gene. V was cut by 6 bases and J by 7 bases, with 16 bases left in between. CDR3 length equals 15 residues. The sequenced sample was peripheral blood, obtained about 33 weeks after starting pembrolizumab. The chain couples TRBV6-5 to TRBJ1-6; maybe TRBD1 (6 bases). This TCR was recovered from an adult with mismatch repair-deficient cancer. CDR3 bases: TGTGCCAGCAGCCCAACCGCCGGACAGAATTCACCCCTCCACTTT. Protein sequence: CASSPTAGQNSPLHF.